What follows describes a single TCR beta chain. TCRdb's table, derived via immunoSEQ multiplex PCR, lists solely in-frame clones and lacks some. This sample has about 330,000 clones, with over 70% found just once. V was trimmed by 1 base and J by 1 base, leaving 4 bases between them. Germline V gene data show CDR1 as SGHVS and CDR2 as FQNEAQ. The CDR3 extends over 13 amino acids. Clinical history reported by participants formed the basis on which cohorts were assigned. Recovered Cohort 3 donors showed two negative PCRs, clearance, or symptom resolution. The data were obtained in a study of blood T cell repertoires in COVID-19.

The chain employs TRBV7-8 and TRBJ1-1, with unresolved D. Sample: PBMCs or T cells enriched from blood (not recorded which). The TCR originated in a man aged 30 to 39 who had recovered from COVID-19. The CDR3 here is CASSLDRNTEAFF. In DNA, the CDR3 is TGTGCCAGCAGCTTAGACAGGAACACTGAAGCTTTCTTT.